This T cell receptor beta chain was sequenced during a study of blood T cell repertoires in COVID-19. Study as a whole: T cells, B-cell-depleted T cells, or PBMCs supplied cDNA or gDNA.

Original data processing: Counts of nucleated cells, estimated from reference gene primer amplification, were obtained. Clones were sequenced by immunoSEQ multiplex PCR, and TCRdb holds only the in-frame ones, with some missing. That table supplies the V and J calls and clone size; D and trimming were determined from the DNA. The data hold hundreds of thousands of clones, with approximately 90% observed a single time. Germline V gene lookup returns CDR1 LNHDA and CDR2 SQIVND (reference sequence). The CDR3 extends over 14 amino acids. Trimming stripped 3 bases from V and 9 bases from J, with 15 bases between.

The source material was peripheral blood. The V and J genes are TRBV19 and TRBJ1-5, with TRBD1 as a possible D gene (6 bases). The TCR originated in a woman aged 45-65 years with active or convalescent COVID-19. This CDR3 is CASSMLTGVMPQHF. Here the CDR3 DNA reads TGTGCCAGTAGTATGTTGACAGGCGTCATGCCCCAGCATTTT.